This TCR beta chain was documented in a study of shared clonotypes between healthy human individuals. Splitting of CD4+ cells produced CD45RA+ naive and CD45RA-negative memory subsets. Libraries were prepared by immunoSEQ multiplex PCR; TCRdb keeps only in-frame clonotypes and omits some of them. The data show over 700,000 clones, roughly 72% seen once. Germline lookup yields CDR1 MDHEN and CDR2 SYDVKM. V lost 7 bases to trimming and J lost 6 bases; unmatched junction nucleotides: 24. CDR3 length: 19 residues. The receptor was isolated from a woman under 40 in good health. Sequenced material: memory CD4+ T cells sorted from blood. Sample subset: CD45RA-negative fraction. The chain joins TRBV28 to TRBJ2-7; the match to TRBD1 covers 10 bases. The CDR3 sequence is CASTTVGTGEGNGGFEQYF. As DNA, the CDR3 is TGTGCCAGCACCACCGTAGGGACAGGGGAGGGTAACGGGGGGTTCGAGCAGTACTTC.